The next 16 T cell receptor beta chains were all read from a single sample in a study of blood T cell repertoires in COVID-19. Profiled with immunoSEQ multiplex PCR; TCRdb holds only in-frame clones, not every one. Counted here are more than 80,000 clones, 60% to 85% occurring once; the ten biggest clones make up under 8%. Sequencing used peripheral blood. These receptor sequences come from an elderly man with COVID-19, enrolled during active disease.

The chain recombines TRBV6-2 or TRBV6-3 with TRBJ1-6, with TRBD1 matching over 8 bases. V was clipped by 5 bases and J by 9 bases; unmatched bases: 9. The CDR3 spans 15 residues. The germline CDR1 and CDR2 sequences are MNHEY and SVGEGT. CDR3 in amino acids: CASSPRTGRSSPLHF. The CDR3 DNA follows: TGTGCCAGCAGTCCCCGGACAGGGAGATCTTCACCCCTCCACTTT.

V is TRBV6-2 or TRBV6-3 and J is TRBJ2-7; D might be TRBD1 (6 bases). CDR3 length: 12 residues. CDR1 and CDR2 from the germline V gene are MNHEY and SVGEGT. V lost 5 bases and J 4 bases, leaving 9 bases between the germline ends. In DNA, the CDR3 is TGTGCCAGCAGTAGACAGGTTTACGAGCAGTACTTC. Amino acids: CASSRQVYEQYF.

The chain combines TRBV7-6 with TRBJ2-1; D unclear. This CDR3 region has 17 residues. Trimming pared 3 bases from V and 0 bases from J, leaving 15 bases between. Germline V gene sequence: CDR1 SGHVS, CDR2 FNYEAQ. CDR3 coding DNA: TGTGCCAGCAGCTTGTGGTCGGCGGCAGTCTCCTACAATGAGCAGTTCTTC. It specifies CASSLWSAAVSYNEQFF. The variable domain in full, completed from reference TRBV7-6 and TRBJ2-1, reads GAGVSQSPRYKVTKRGQDVALRCDPISGHVSLYWYRQALGQGPEFLTYFNYEAQQDKSGLPNDRFSAERPEGSISTLTIQRTEQRDSAMYRCASSLWSAAVSYNEQFFGPGTRLTVL.

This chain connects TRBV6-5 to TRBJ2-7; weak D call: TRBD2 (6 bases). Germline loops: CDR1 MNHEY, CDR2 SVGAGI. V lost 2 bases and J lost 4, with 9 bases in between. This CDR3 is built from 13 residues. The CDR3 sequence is CASSYAGSYEQYF. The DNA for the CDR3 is TGTGCCAGCAGTTACGCGGGATCATACGAGCAGTACTTC.

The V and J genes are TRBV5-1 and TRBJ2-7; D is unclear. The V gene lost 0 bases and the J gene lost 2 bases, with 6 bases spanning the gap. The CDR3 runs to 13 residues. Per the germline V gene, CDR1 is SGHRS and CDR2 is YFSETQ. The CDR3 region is CASSLEQPYEQYF. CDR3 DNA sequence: TGCGCCAGCAGCTTGGAACAGCCCTACGAGCAGTACTTC.

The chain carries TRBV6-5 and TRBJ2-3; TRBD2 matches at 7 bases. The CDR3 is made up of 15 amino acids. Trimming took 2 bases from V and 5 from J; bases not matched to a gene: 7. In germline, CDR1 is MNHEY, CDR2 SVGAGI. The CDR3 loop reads CASSYLAGVVDTQYF. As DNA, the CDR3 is TGTGCCAGCAGTTACCTGGCGGGAGTTGTAGATACGCAGTATTTT.

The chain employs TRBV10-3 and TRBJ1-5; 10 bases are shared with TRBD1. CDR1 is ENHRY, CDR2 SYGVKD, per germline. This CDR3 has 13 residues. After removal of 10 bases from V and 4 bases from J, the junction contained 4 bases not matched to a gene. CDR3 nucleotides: TGTGCCAGCGGGACAGGGGTAAATCAGCCCCAGCATTTT. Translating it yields CASGTGVNQPQHF.

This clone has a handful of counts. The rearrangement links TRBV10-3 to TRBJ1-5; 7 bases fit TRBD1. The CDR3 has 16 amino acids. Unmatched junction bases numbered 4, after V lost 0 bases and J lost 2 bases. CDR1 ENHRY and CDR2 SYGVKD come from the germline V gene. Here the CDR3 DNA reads TGTGCCATCAGTGAGTCAGAGGGGGCTGGCAATCAGCCCCAGCATTTT. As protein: CAISESEGAGNQPQHF.

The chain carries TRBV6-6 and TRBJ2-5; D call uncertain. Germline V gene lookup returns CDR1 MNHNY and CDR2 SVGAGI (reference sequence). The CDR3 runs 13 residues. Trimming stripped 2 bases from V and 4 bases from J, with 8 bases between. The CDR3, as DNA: TGTGCCAGCAGTTACCCCCCCAGAGAGACCCAGTACTTC. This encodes CASSYPPRETQYF.

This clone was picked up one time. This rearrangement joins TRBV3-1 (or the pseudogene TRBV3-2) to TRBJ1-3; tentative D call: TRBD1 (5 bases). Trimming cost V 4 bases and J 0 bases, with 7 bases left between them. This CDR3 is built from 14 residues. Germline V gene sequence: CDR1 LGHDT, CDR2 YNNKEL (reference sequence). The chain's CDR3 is CASSRGDSGNTIYF. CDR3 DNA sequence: TGTGCCAGCAGCCGGGGGGACTCTGGAAACACCATATATTTT.

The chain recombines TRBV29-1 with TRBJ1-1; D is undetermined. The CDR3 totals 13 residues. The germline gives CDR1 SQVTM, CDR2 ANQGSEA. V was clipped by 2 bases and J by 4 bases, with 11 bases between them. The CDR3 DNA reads TGCAGCGTTGAAACGGGGTCGGGCACTGAAGCTTTCTTT. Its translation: CSVETGSGTEAFF.

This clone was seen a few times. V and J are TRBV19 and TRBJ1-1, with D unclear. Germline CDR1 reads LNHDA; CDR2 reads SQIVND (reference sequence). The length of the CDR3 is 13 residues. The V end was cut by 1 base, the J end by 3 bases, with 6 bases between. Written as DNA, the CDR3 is TGTGCCAGTAGTATAGCTGCGGACACTGAAGCTTTCTTT. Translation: CASSIAADTEAFF.

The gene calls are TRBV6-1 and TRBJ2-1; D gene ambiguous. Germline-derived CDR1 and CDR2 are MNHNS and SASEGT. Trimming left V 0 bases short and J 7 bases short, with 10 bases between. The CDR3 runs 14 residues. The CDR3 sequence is CASSEAEYGNEQFF. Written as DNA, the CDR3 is TGTGCCAGCAGTGAAGCTGAGTATGGTAATGAGCAGTTCTTC.

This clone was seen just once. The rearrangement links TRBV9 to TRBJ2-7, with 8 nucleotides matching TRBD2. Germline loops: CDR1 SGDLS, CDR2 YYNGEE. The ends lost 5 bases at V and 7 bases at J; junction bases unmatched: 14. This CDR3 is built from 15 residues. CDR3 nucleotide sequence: TGTGCCAGCAGAGTCAATCCTAGCGGGCCGGGTGAGCAGTACTTC. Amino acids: CASRVNPSGPGEQYF.

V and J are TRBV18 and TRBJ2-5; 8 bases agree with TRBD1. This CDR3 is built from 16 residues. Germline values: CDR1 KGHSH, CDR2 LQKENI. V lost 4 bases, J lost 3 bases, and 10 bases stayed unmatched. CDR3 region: CASSRRIAGGEETQYF. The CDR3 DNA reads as TGTGCCAGCTCACGCCGGATCGCAGGGGGCGAAGAGACCCAGTACTTC.

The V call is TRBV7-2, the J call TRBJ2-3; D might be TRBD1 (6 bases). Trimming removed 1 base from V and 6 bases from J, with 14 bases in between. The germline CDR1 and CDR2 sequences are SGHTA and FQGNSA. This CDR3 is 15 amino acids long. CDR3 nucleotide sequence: TGTGCCAGCAGCTTAGGGGGGCTCCGAGGGGATACGCAGTATTTT. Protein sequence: CASSLGGLRGDTQYF.